The present TCR beta chain was sequenced within a study of OX40 agonist ivuxolimab in advanced cancers. Measured with immunoSEQ multiplex PCR; TCRdb has only the in-frame clones, and not every one. The sample consists of under 60,000 clones, 80% to 85% of them appearing once. This CDR3 is 13 amino acids long. Deletions cut 3 bases from V and 6 bases from J, with 11 bases between. Looked up from germline, CDR1 is MDHEN and CDR2 is SYDVKM. The receptor was isolated from an adult with an advanced solid tumor such as melanoma, head and neck, liver or kidney cancer. The source was CD4+ or CD8+ T cells sorted from blood, collected in a trial of the OX40 agonist ivuxolimab. The rearrangement links TRBV28 to TRBJ1-2; a weak D match, TRBD1 (6 bases). This chain's CDR3 is CASSFQGRNGYTF. For the CDR3, the DNA is TGTGCCAGCAGTTTTCAGGGGCGGAATGGCTACACCTTC.